This T cell receptor beta chain derives from a study of PD-1 blockade in classical Hodgkin lymphoma. Time point here: cycle 4 day 1 (C4D1), after five to seven weeks of nivolumab. Autologous stem cell transplantation was followed by relapse in every patient, and brentuximab vedotin exposure varied. Patients had relapsed/refractory classical Hodgkin lymphoma with complete response, partial response or progressive disease as best response. On this clone itself: The target antigen is unknown.

Trimming stripped 2 bases from V and 2 bases from J, with 13 bases between. The CDR3 is 15 amino acids. Germline-derived CDR1 and CDR2 are SGHRS and YFSETQ. Broader study findings: Complete responders matched newly diagnosed patients in baseline diversity. In newly diagnosed patients, baseline TCR diversity was reportedly below that of healthy donors. Exclusion applied to patients who initiated nivolumab less than 1 year following ASCT.

The method was immunoSEQ multiplex PCR; TCRdb's version includes in-frame clones alone and lacks a portion of them. The sample includes around 60,000 clones, 70% to 90% of them seen just once. This sequence was found in a human donor with classical Hodgkin lymphoma. The material was peripheral blood mononuclear cells (PBMCs), obtained before the fourth cycle of nivolumab. The genes are TRBV5-1 and TRBJ2-5, with D perhaps being TRBD1 or TRBD2 (5 bases each). Here the CDR3 reads CASSFPGARQETQYF. Here the CDR3 DNA reads TGCGCCAGCAGCTTCCCCGGGGCCCGACAAGAGACCCAGTACTTC.